Here is one T cell receptor beta chain with its context. This clonotype showed up many times. Its antigen has not been determined. Base quality data are lacking; no much larger clone is found one base away. From the cysteine through the phenylalanine, the CDR3 covers 13 amino acids. Only CDR3 DNA remains: 39 bases, in frame from the first base. V is pared back by 6 bases and J by 5 bases, with 11 bases lying between the germline termini. These data belong to a study of T cells in Graves' hyperthyroidism and ophthalmopathy (dated by TCRdb to between 2018 and 2021). For context, the study as a whole: Peripheral blood was sampled at the time of initial diagnosis, prior to any treatment. TCR V-J signatures able to tell the groups apart were searched for in a discovery cohort of approximately 95 patients, of whom over 40 had Graves' ophthalmopathy and 57 had stable Graves' hyperthyroidism. Prospective prediction of ophthalmopathy was tested in an independent validation cohort of 18 to 20 hyperthyroidism patients and 17 patients who later progressed to ophthalmopathy. The 90 or so discovery patients were randomly split 7:3 into training and test sets. In addition, the study compared T-cell repertoires in thyroid tissue and in blood from roughly 6 Graves' hyperthyroidism patients. Once sampling was done, hyperthyroidism patients were given methimazole at a starting dose of 30 mg daily, whereas ophthalmopathy patients were given high-dose intravenous methylprednisolone. TCR Vbeta CDR3 sequencing of 135 peripheral blood samples (over 40 ophthalmopathy, about 80 hyperthyroidism and roughly 17 progressor patients) is reported in the paper.

The paper as a whole reports these results and caveats: Sample size was not statistically predetermined, and blinding of investigators to group allocation was not performed. In validation, the model predicted progression to ophthalmopathy a median of about 6.5 months before onset, with over 60% sensitivity and 72.22% specificity. A 13 V-J signature model separated ophthalmopathy from stable hyperthyroidism, with nearly 90% sensitivity and about 81% specificity in cross-validation and 80%/75% in testing. Most expanded thyroid clonotypes (frequency above 0.001) were also detected in blood, suggesting blood repertoires may reflect thyroid immune responses.

Hyperthyroidism patients were newly diagnosed, had a disease duration of under 2 months, and were aged 18 to 65 years. Patients with uncontrolled infections, other autoimmune diseases, pregnancy or lactation were excluded. Diagnoses were established on the basis of clinical symptoms, serum thyroxine and TRAb, thyroid ultrasound, and orbital computed tomography. Blood from progressor patients was drawn when they were first diagnosed with hyperthyroidism, before any ophthalmopathy symptoms appeared. Ficoll-Paque density gradient centrifugation was used to isolate PBMCs from about 10 ml of fresh peripheral blood. Progressor patients were defined as those initially diagnosed with Graves' hyperthyroidism in whom ophthalmopathy developed during follow-up. Total RNA was extracted with Trizol reagent, and quality was checked on an Agilent 2100 Bioanalyzer. Amplification of TCR beta CDR3 regions was carried out from RNA transcripts. The first round of RT-PCR for the TCR CDR3 was performed with the HTBI primer set and the Qiagen OneStep RT-PCR kit. Libraries were constructed in a second round of multiplex PCR, after which size selection and purification were performed. Libraries were sequenced paired-end with 100 bp reads on an Illumina HiSeq2000. On the authors' methods: SOAPnuke was used to process the raw data, throwing out any read that contained adapters or uncalled bases, had a mean Phred below 15, or lacked an exact constant-primer or identifier match. COPE v1.2.5 was used to merge the high-quality paired reads, and each unique nucleotide sequence was defined as a clonotype. MiTCR v1.1 was used to align the clonotypes against IMGT TRBV, TRBD and TRBJ reference segments. The analysis was restricted to V-J combinations with a frequency above 0.0001, which together covered roughly 99% of the repertoires. A TCS score was defined as the ratio between F50 (clonal expansion) and ExV (chaos), using BLOSUM62-based TCRdist between CDR3 peptides within each V-J. Welch's t-statistics and random forest reduced around 550 V-J features to 10 to 15, which were used in a naive Bayes classifier (R e1071). The raw public reads went through TCRdb reprocessing: fastp at Q25, MiXCR clone calling, in-frame beta chains kept. Rows matching on CDR3 protein sequence are summarized as one entry with the most common DNA and genes. Clone size and V and J calls follow TCRdb, not the original study. This sample has 150,000 or so distinct CDR3 sequences in its table, and over 7.5% of those were observed once. The biggest ten clones account for 22% of the sample.

The chain is assembled from TRBV12-3 or TRBV12-4 and TRBJ2-1; TRBD2 is perhaps the D gene, given 6 matching bases. The sample was blood. This clonotype originated in a woman in her late teens or twenties with Graves' hyperthyroidism that later progressed to Graves' ophthalmopathy. The DNA sequence is given as TGTGCCAGCAGGGCGGGACTCCACAATGAGCAGTTCTTC. This gives the protein CASRAGLHNEQFF.